This TCR beta chain emerged from a study of radiotherapy plus CTLA-4 blockade in lung cancer. Treatment of patients with chemo-refractory metastatic non-small-cell lung cancer consisted of focal radiation plus CTLA-4 blockade with ipilimumab. CDR3 length equals 13 residues. Trimming shortened V by 4 bases and J by 4 bases, and 10 bases separated the two germline ends. The V gene's germline CDR1 is LNHDA and CDR2 SQIVND (reference sequence). Produced via immunoSEQ multiplex PCR; TCRdb's table is partial and in-frame only. The sample holds about 47,000 clones, roughly 76% seen once. Overall study results and limits: Blood saw expansion of tumor-derived TCR clones after radiotherapy plus ipilimumab.

This clone was detected a few times. Its antigen is unidentified. Sequenced here: peripheral blood, sampled from a patient treated with radiotherapy plus ipilimumab. The source of this sequence is a human donor with non-small cell lung cancer who had stable disease on radiotherapy plus ipilimumab. The V call is TRBV19, the J call TRBJ1-1; possible D gene TRBD1, 5 bases. CDR3 sequence: CASSTQTATEAFF. Written as DNA, the CDR3 is TGTGCCAGTAGTACCCAGACAGCCACTGAAGCTTTCTTT. The variable domain in full, completed from reference TRBV19 and TRBJ1-1, reads DGGITQSPKYLFRKEGQNVTLSCEQNLNHDAMYWYRQDPGQGLRLIYYSQIVNDFQKGDIAEGYSVSREKKESFPLTVTSAQKNPTAFYLCASSTQTATEAFFGQGTRLTVV.